This T cell receptor beta chain derives from a study of blood T cell repertoires in COVID-19. The CDR3 is 16 amino acids. From germline, CDR1 is SGHNT and CDR2 YYREEE (reference sequence). V lost 5 bases, J lost 6 bases, and 8 bases stayed unmatched. Produced via immunoSEQ multiplex PCR; TCRdb's table is partial and in-frame only. The sample includes fewer than 25,000 clones, 88% of them seen just once. This clonotype was obtained from a human donor in a cohort sampled during active COVID-19. The donor label of this sample is uncertain. Sequencing input: peripheral blood. This chain uses TRBV5-4 with TRBJ2-1; 13 nucleotides agree with TRBD2. The CDR3 region is CASRSGLAGERNEQFF. The CDR3 DNA sequence: TGTGCCAGCAGATCAGGACTAGCGGGAGAACGCAATGAGCAGTTCTTC.